In this sample, the clone carrying this TCR beta chain turned up many times. Its antigen is not identified. The sample comes from a study of T cells in Graves' hyperthyroidism and ophthalmopathy. Amplification of TCR beta CDR3 regions used RNA as the template. TCR CDR3 underwent first-round RT-PCR with the HTBI primer set. A single record per CDR3 protein comes from TCRdb applying MiXCR to the multiplex PCR reads. The repertoire holds about 600,000 distinct CDR3 sequences, with roughly a sixth as singletons. This CDR3 is built from 18 residues. Trimming removed 0 bases from V and 6 bases from J; junction bases left unmatched: 14. The germline CDR1 and CDR2 sequences are MDHEN and SYDVKM. Findings of the study overall: Most thyroid clonotypes expanded above 0.001 were also detected in blood.

This chain joins TRBV28 and TRBJ1-1; 9 nucleotides agree with TRBD1. The sequenced sample was blood. This TCR came from a woman aged 40 to 50 with Graves' ophthalmopathy. The CDR3 DNA follows: TGTGCCAGCAGTTTATGCTTAAATCAACAGGGGGCGCGCGCTGAAGCTTTCTTT. This sequence encodes CASSLCLNQQGARAEAFF. The whole variable domain, filled in from reference TRBV28 and TRBJ1-1, reads DVKVTQSSRYLVKRTGEKVFLECVQDMDHENMFWYRQDPGLGLRLIYFSYDVKMKEKGDIPEGYSVSREKKERFSLILESASTNQTSMYLCASSLCLNQQGARAEAFFGQGTRLTVV.